The following is a TCR beta chain sequence with its context. Other DNA sequences from this sample encode an identical CDR3 as well. Measured with immunoSEQ multiplex PCR; TCRdb has only the in-frame clones, and not every one. The repertoire holds 80,000 to 100,000 clones, 80% seen once, with under 6.5% in the top ten. Time point noted: after dendritic cell vaccination, including at tumor progression/relapse. These data belong to a study of glioma-infiltrating T cells after dendritic cell vaccination. Germline trimming cut 3 bases from V and 5 bases from J; bases unmatched to any gene: 4. CDR3 length equals 14 residues. CDR1 is SGHRS, CDR2 YFSETQ, per germline.

The material sequenced was blood, taken after dendritic cell vaccination. This clonotype was obtained from a human donor with glioblastoma. The genes are TRBV5-1 and TRBJ1-5; TRBD1 matches at 8 bases. CDR3 bases: TGCGCCAGCAGCTCCGGACAGGGCGATCAGCCCCAGCATTTT. It is translated as CASSSGQGDQPQHF.